A selection of T cell receptor beta chains follows, all from one sample in a study of post-analysis software for immune sequencing data. TCRdb processed the PCR reads anew with MiXCR; each CDR3 protein has one entry. The repertoire includes roughly 600,000 distinct CDR3 sequences, about 40% of them detected once, and around 1.7% sits in the top ten. The sequenced sample was blood. These receptors all come from a girl between 5 and 17 years old with multiple sclerosis. CDR3s include the opening cysteine and the closing phenylalanine or tryptophan. The D gene is left open where the match is weak. Where a row states a size, it is once, few, many or the class of an expanded clone; other rows omit it.

J gene | V gene | clone size | D gene | CDR3 DNA | CDR3 protein
TRBJ2-1 | TRBV30 | NA | TRBD2 | TGTGCCTGGAGCGTAAATGGACTAGCGGTCTACAATGAGCAGTTCTTC | CAWSVNGLAVYNEQFF
TRBJ2-1 | TRBV12-3/TRBV12-4 | NA | NA | TGTGCCAGCAGTTTGAGGCGAAGCAATGAGCAGTTCTTC | CASSLRRSNEQFF
TRBJ1-2 | TRBV12-3/TRBV12-4 | NA | NA | TGTGCCAGCAGTCGTACCGGGAAAAACTATGGCTACACCTTC | CASSRTGKNYGYTF
TRBJ1-1 | TRBV7-9 | NA | NA | TGTGCCAGCAGCATGGACTCCCAGGCTTTCTTT | CASSMDSQAFF
TRBJ2-6 | TRBV2 | few | NA | TGTGCCAGCAGTGCCATGGGAAACAGACACTCTGGGGCCAACGTCCTGACTTTC | CASSAMGNRHSGANVLTF
TRBJ2-5 | TRBV5-1 | few | NA | TGCGCCAGCAGCCCCAGGAGCGAGACCCAGTACTTC | CASSPRSETQYF
TRBJ2-5 | TRBV5-1 | few | TRBD1 | TGCGCCAGCAGCATGGGGACAGGGGCGAGGGAGCAGTACTTC | CASSMGTGAREQYF
TRBJ1-1 | TRBV12-3/TRBV12-4 | NA | NA | TGTGCCAGCAGTGCGCGCGAGGGGGGCACTGAAGCTTTCTTT | CASSAREGGTEAFF
TRBJ1-5 | TRBV20-1 | few | TRBD1 | TGCAGTGCTAGACCCGGACAGGGGGCATTCAATCAGCCCCAGCATTTT | CSARPGQGAFNQPQHF
TRBJ2-3 | TRBV20-1 | NA | NA | TGCAGTGCCGCACCCCGCACCCGCACAGATACGCAGTATTTT | CSAAPRTRTDTQYF
TRBJ2-4 | TRBV7-2 | few | NA | TGTGCCAGCAGCTCAACGGTGGCGCCCCTGTACTTC | CASSSTVAPLYF
TRBJ1-2 | TRBV14 | few | NA | TGTGCCAGCAGCCGAGAAGTCTACTATGGCTACACCTTC | CASSREVYYGYTF
TRBJ1-2 | TRBV12-3/TRBV12-4 | NA | NA | TGTGCCAGCAGTGCTGCCGGGACGGGGAAGGGCTACACCTTC | CASSAAGTGKGYTF
TRBJ2-1 | TRBV4-1 | NA | TRBD2 | TGCGCCAGCAGCCGGGCTGGGACTAGCGGGGAAGGTGAGCAGTTCTTC | CASSRAGTSGEGEQFF
TRBJ2-7 | TRBV7-9 | few | NA | TGTGCCAGCAGCTCGAGAAGGAGGGGGGGCGCGGGCTCCTACGAGCAGTACTTC | CASSSRRRGGAGSYEQYF
TRBJ2-7 | TRBV7-6 | NA | NA | TGTGCCAGCAGCTTAGGCTTTTCGGAGTACGAGCAGTACTTC | CASSLGFSEYEQYF